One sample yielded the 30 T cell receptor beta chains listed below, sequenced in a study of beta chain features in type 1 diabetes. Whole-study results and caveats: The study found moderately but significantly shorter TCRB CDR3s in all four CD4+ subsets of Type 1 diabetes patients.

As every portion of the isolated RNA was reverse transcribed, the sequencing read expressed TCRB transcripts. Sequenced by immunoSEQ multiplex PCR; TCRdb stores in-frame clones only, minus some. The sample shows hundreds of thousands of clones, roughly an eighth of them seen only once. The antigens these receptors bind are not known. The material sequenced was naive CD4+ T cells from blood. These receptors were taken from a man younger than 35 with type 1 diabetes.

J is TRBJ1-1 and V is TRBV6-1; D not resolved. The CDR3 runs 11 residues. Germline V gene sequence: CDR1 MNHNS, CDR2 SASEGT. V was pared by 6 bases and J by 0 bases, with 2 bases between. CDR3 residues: CASRVNTEAFF. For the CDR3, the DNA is TGTGCCAGCAGGGTGAACACTGAAGCTTTCTTT.

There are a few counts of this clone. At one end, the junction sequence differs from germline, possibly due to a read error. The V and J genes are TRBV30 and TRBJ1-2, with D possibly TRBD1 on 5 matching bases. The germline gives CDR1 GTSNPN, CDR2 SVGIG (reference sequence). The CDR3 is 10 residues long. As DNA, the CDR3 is TGTGCCTGGCGTGCAGGGAATTTGGAGTTC. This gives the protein CAWRAGNLEF.

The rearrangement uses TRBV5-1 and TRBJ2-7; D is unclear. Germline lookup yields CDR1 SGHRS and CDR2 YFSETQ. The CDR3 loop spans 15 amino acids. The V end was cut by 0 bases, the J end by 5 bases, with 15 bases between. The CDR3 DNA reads TGCGCCAGCAGCTTGGGAGGACGGCCCTCTGACGAGCAGTACTTC. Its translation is CASSLGGRPSDEQYF.

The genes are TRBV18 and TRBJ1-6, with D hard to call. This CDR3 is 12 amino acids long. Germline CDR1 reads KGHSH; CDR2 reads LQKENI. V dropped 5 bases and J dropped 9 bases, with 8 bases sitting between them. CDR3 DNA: TGTGCCAGCTCATCAGAGGGTTCACCCCTCCACTTT. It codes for CASSSEGSPLHF.

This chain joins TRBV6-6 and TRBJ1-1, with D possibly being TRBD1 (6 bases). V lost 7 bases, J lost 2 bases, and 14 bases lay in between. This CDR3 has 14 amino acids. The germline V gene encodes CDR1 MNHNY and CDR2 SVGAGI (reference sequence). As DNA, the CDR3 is TGTGCCAGCACCGATGGACAGTTCAACACTGAAGCTTTCTTT. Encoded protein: CASTDGQFNTEAFF.

The CDR3 sequence: CASTSTGDHNSPLHF. Written as DNA, the CDR3 is TGTGCCAGCACATCGACGGGGGATCATAATTCACCCCTCCACTTT. V usage is TRBV2 and J usage is TRBJ1-6; a possible D gene is TRBD1 (5 bases). V gave up 7 bases and J gave up 5 bases, with 15 bases separating them. Germline V gene lookup returns CDR1 SNHLY and CDR2 FYNNEI. This CDR3 is built from 15 residues.

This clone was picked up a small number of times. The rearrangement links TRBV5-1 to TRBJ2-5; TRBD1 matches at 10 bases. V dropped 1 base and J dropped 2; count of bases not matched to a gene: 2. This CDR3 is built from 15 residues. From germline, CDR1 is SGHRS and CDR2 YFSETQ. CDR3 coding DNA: TGCGCCAGCAGCTTGATGGGACAGGGGCAAGAGACCCAGTACTTC. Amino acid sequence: CASSLMGQGQETQYF.

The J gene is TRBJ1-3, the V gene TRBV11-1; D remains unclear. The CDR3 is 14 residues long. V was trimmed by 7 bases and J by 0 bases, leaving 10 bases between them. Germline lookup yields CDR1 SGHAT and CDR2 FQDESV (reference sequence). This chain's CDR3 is CASTRGYSGNTIYF. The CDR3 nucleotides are TGTGCCAGCACCCGGGGTTACTCTGGAAACACCATATATTTT.

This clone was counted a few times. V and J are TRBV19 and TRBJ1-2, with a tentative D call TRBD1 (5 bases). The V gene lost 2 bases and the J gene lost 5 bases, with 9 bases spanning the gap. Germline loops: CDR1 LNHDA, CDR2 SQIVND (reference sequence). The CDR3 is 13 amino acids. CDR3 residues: CASSIQGEYGYTF. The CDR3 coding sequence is TGTGCCAGTAGTATACAGGGTGAATATGGCTACACCTTC. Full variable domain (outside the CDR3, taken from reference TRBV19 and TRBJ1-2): DGGITQSPKYLFRKEGQNVTLSCEQNLNHDAMYWYRQDPGQGLRLIYYSQIVNDFQKGDIAEGYSVSREKKESFPLTVTSAQKNPTAFYLCASSIQGEYGYTFGSGTRLTVV.

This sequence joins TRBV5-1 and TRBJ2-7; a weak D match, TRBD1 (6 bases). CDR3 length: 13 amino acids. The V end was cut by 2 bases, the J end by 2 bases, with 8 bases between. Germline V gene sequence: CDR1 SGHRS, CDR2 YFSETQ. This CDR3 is CASSFQGTYEQYF. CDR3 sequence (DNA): TGCGCCAGCAGCTTCCAGGGGACCTACGAGCAGTACTTC.

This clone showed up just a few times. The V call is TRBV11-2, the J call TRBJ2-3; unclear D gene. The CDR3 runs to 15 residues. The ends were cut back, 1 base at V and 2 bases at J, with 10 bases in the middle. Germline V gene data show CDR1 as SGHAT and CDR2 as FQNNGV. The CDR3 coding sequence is TGTGCCAGCAGCTTAGGGAAGAGCTTCACAGATACGCAGTATTTT. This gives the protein CASSLGKSFTDTQYF.

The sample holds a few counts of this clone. CDR3 residues: CASRRSDRANTGELFF. The CDR3 nucleotides read TGTGCCAGCAGGAGGTCAGACAGGGCCAACACCGGGGAGCTGTTTTTT. The V and J genes are TRBV27 and TRBJ2-2; 7 nucleotides agree with TRBD1. The germline gives CDR1 MNHEY, CDR2 SMNVEV (reference sequence). V was pared by 6 bases and J by 2 bases, with 9 bases of the junction left unmatched. This CDR3 is 16 amino acids long.

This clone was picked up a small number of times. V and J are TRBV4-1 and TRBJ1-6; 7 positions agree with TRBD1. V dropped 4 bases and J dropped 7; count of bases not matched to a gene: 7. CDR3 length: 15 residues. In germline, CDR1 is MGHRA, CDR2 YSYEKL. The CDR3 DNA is TGCGCCAGCAGCCCAGGGGGGGTCATGAATTCACCCCTCCACTTT. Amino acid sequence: CASSPGGVMNSPLHF.

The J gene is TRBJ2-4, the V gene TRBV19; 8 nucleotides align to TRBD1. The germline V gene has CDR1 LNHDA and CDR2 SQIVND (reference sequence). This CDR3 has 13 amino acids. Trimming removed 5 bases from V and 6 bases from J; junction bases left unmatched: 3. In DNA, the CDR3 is TGTGCCAGTAGTGCAACAGGGGGAAACATTCAGTACTTC. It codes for CASSATGGNIQYF.

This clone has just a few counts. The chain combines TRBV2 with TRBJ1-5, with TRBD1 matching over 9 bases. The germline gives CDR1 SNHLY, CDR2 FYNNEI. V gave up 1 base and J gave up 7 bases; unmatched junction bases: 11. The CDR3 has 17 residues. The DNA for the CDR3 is TGTGCCAGCAGTGAAGTAGGGACAGGGCGTACGTGGCAGCCCCAGCATTTT. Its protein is CASSEVGTGRTWQPQHF.

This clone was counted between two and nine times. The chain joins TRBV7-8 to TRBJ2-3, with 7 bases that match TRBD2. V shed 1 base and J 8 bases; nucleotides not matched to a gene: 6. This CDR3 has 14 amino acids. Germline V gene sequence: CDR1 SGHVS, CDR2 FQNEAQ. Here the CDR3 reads CASSLGTSGGTQYF. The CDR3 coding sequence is TGTGCCAGCAGCTTAGGGACTAGTGGGGGTACGCAGTATTTT.

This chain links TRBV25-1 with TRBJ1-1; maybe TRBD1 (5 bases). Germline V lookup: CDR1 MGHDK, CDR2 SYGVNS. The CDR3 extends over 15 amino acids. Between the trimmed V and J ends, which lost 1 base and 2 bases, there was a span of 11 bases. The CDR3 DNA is TGTGCCAGCAGTGAATCGGCAGGGTTTAACACTGAAGCTTTCTTT. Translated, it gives CASSESAGFNTEAFF.

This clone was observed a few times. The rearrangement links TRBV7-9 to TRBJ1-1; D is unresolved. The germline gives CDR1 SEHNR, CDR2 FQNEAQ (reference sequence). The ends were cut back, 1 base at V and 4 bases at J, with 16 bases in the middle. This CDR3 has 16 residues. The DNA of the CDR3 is TGTGCCAGCAGCTTAGATGGAGGTGGGGTTGGCACTGAAGCTTTCTTT. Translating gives CASSLDGGGVGTEAFF.

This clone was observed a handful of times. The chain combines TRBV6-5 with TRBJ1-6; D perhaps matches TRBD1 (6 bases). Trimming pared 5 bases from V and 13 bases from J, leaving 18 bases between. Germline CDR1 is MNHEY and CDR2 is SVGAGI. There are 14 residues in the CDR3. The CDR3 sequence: CASSPYNQGTPLHF. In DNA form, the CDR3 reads TGTGCCAGCAGTCCTTATAACCAGGGGACCCCCCTCCACTTT.

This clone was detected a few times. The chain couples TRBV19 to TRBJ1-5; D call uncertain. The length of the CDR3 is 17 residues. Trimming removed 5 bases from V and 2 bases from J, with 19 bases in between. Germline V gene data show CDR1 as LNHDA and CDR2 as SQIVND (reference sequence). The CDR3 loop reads CASSLSTLGFGNQPQHF. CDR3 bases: TGTGCCAGTAGTCTATCTACCCTGGGGTTCGGCAATCAGCCCCAGCATTTT.

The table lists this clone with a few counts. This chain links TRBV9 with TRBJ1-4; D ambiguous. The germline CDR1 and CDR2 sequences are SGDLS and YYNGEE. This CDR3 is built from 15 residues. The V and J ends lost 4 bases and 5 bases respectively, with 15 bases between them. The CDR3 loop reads CASSLRTGGNEKLFF. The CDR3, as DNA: TGTGCCAGCAGCTTACGGACGGGAGGGAATGAAAAACTGTTTTTT.

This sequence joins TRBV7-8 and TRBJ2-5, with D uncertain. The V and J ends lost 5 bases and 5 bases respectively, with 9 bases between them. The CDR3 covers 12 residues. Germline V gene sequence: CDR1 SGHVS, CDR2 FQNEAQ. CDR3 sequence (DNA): TGTGCCAGCAGCGGACCTGGGGAGACCCAGTACTTC. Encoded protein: CASSGPGETQYF.

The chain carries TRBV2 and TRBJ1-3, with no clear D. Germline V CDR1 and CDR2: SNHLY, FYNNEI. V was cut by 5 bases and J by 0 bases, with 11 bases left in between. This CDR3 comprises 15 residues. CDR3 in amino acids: CASSFQVASGNTIYF. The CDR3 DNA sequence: TGTGCCAGCAGTTTTCAAGTCGCCTCTGGAAACACCATATATTTT.

CDR3 coding DNA: TGTGCCAGCAGGTCGGGGAGCCAAGAGACCCAGTACTTC. Translation gives CASRSGSQETQYF. The rearrangement links TRBV28 to TRBJ2-5, with D perhaps TRBD2 (5 bases). This CDR3 spans 13 amino acids. CDR1 and CDR2 (germline): MDHEN, SYDVKM. V shed 6 bases and J shed 1 base, with 9 bases lying between them. Filled out from reference TRBV28 and TRBJ2-5, the complete variable domain reads DVKVTQSSRYLVKRTGEKVFLECVQDMDHENMFWYRQDPGLGLRLIYFSYDVKMKEKGDIPEGYSVSREKKERFSLILESASTNQTSMYLCASRSGSQETQYFGPGTRLLVL.

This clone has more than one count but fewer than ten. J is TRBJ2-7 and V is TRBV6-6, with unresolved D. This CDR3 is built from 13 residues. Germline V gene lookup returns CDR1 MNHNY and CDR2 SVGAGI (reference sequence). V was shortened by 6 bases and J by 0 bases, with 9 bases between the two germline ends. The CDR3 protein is CASRHSSSYEQYF. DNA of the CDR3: TGTGCCAGCAGACACAGCAGCTCCTACGAGCAGTACTTC.

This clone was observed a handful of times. The chain's CDR3 is CASSSQGLESYTF. Here the CDR3 DNA reads TGTGCCAGCAGTTCCCAGGGCCTCGAGAGCTACACCTTC. The genes are TRBV27 and TRBJ1-2; D perhaps matches TRBD1 (5 bases). This CDR3 spans 13 amino acids. Trimming stripped 4 bases from V and 9 bases from J, with 15 bases between. Germline assignment: CDR1 MNHEY and CDR2 SMNVEV (reference sequence).

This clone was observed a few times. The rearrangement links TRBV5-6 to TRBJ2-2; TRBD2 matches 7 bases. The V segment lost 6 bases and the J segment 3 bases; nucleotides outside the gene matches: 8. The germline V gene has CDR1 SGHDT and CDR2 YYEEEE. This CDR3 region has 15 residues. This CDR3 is CASTPRGVDTGELFF. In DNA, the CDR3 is TGTGCCAGCACCCCCCGGGGGGTTGACACCGGGGAGCTGTTTTTT.

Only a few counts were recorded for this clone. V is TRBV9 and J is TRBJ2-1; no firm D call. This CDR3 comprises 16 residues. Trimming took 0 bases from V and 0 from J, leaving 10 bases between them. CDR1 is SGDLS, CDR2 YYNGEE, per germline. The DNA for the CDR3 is TGTGCCAGCAGCGTAGACGCGCGAAGCTCCTACAATGAGCAGTTCTTC. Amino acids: CASSVDARSSYNEQFF.

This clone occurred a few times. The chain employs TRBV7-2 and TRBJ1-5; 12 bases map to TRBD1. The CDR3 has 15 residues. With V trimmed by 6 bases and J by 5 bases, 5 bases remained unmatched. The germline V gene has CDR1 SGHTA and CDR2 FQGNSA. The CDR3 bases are TGTGCCAGCAGGACGGGGACAGGGGGCGATCAGCCCCAGCATTTT. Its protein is CASRTGTGGDQPQHF.

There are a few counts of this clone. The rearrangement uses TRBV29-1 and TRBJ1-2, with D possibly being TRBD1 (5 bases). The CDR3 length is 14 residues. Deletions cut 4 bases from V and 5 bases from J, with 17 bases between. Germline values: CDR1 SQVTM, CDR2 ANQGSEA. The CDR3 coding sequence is TGCAGCGTTGGAAGGAGGGGAGTCGAGTATGGCTACACCTTC. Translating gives CSVGRRGVEYGYTF.